A selection of T cell receptor beta chains follows, all from one sample in a study of blood T cell repertoires in COVID-19. The data were produced by immunoSEQ multiplex PCR, yet TCRdb's version contains in-frame clones alone and is incomplete. The table records about 35,000 clones, approximately 80% of them present only once. Sequencing used peripheral blood. These receptors came from a man aged 55 to 70 in a cohort sampled during active COVID-19. The conserved cysteine and the conserved F or W are not part of the CDR3 here.

TRBJ1-6 TRBV7-2 ASSGSGQGNSPLH
TRBJ2-1 TRBV28 ASISGSSYNEQF
TRBJ2-2 TRBV10-2 ASRGQGSAGELF
TRBJ2-1 TRBV30 AWSITPGGTRYNEQF
TRBJ2-5 TRBV9 ASSARGGAEETQY
TRBJ2-1 TRBV4-3 ASSTRTIDEQF
TRBJ1-2 TRBV24-1 ATSDPPPSTGQVPLDYGYT
TRBJ2-3 TRBV6-6 ASSYPLVGTQY
TRBJ1-2 TRBV7-2 ASSLRDSSGYT
TRBJ2-7 TRBV28 ASSFRDSKEQY
TRBJ2-1 TRBV11-2 ASSKQGYEQF
TRBJ1-5 TRBV5-1 ASSPGPGNQPQH
TRBJ2-1 TRBV7-6 ASSLPSGSYNEQF
TRBJ2-5 TRBV7-2 ASSPMTSGRETQY
TRBJ2-3 TRBV10-1 ASSLTGDTQY
TRBJ2-7 TRBV5-4 ASSLDGEQY